These 3 T cell receptor beta chains originate from one sample sequenced in a study of blood T cell repertoires in COVID-19. This table comes from immunoSEQ multiplex PCR, and its TCRdb copy is limited to in-frame clones, with some not included. Of around 620,000 clones listed, around 89% were seen once; the top ten hold around 0.3%. Sequencing was performed on peripheral blood. These receptors were obtained from a woman younger than 30 with acute or convalescent COVID-19.

V usage is TRBV3-1 (or the pseudogene TRBV3-2) and J usage is TRBJ1-5, with no clear D. The CDR3 totals 17 residues. CDR1 is LGHDT, CDR2 YNNKEL, per germline (reference sequence). V was pared by 2 bases and J by 5 bases, with 19 bases between. CDR3 in amino acids: CASSQSSIPDGDQPQHF. The CDR3 nucleotides are TGTGCCAGCAGCCAAAGCTCTATCCCCGACGGAGATCAGCCCCAGCATTTT.

The chain is built from TRBV5-1 and TRBJ2-7; a possible D gene is TRBD2 (6 bases). The ends were cut back, 0 bases at V and 4 bases at J, with 11 bases in the middle. CDR3 size: 14 residues. The germline CDR1 and CDR2 sequences are SGHRS and YFSETQ. The CDR3, as DNA: TGCGCCAGCAGCTTGGCTGGGAGGTCGTACGAGCAGTACTTC. Translated: CASSLAGRSYEQYF.

J is TRBJ2-1 and V is TRBV6-2 or TRBV6-3; maybe TRBD2 (7 bases). The CDR3 is 16 amino acids. Trimming shortened V by 5 bases and J by 7 bases, and 21 bases separated the two germline ends. In germline, CDR1 is MNHEY, CDR2 SVGEGT. The CDR3 DNA follows: TGTGCCAGCAGTCCCCTGGGGGGGCCAGATGTTAATGAGCAGTTCTTC. Translating gives CASSPLGGPDVNEQFF.